The 10 T cell receptor beta chains below were found in one sample sequenced in a study of blood T cell repertoires in COVID-19. Libraries were prepared by immunoSEQ multiplex PCR; TCRdb keeps only in-frame clonotypes and omits some of them. The sample has more than 300,000 clones; around nine tenths are singletons. The sample consisted of peripheral blood. Receptors originate from a woman aged 18-30 years who had recovered from COVID-19.

This clone was recorded only once. The J gene is TRBJ2-3, the V gene TRBV24-1, with 10 bases aligning to TRBD2. There are 17 residues in the CDR3. J was trimmed by 4 bases and V by 1 base; bases with no gene match: 7. Germline-derived CDR1 and CDR2 are KGHDR and SFDVKD. The chain's CDR3 is CATSDLGAGGRADTQYF. The CDR3 DNA reads as TGTGCCACCAGTGATTTAGGAGCGGGAGGGCGAGCAGATACGCAGTATTTT.

The gene calls are TRBV6-5 and TRBJ2-1, with TRBD1 matching over 12 bases. The germline V gene encodes CDR1 MNHEY and CDR2 SVGAGI. This CDR3 has 16 amino acids. With V trimmed by 2 bases and J by 8 bases, 7 bases remained unmatched. The CDR3 nucleotides read TGTGCCAGCAGTTACACCTCCGGGACAGGGGGCCATGAGCAGTTCTTC. Translation: CASSYTSGTGGHEQFF.

The chain joins TRBV23-1 to TRBJ1-5; TRBD1 is a possible D gene (5 bases). TRBV23-1 qualifies as an ORF whose function is uncertain. The CDR3 contains 13 residues. Trimming removed 8 bases from V and 6 bases from J, with 14 bases in between. The CDR3 region has the DNA TGCGCCAGCGATTCAGCGGGGGTTCAGCCCCAGCATTTT. Translated, it gives CASDSAGVQPQHF.

This chain joins TRBV29-1 and TRBJ2-1, with 14 bases matching TRBD2. Germline trimming cut 4 bases from V and 5 bases from J; bases unmatched to any gene: 4. Germline V gene sequence: CDR1 SQVTM, CDR2 ANQGSEA. The CDR3 extends over 15 amino acids. CDR3 amino acids: CSVGGTSGSHNEQFF. The CDR3 DNA reads as TGCAGCGTTGGTGGGACTAGCGGGAGCCACAATGAGCAGTTCTTC.

V gene TRBV29-1 combines with J gene TRBJ1-2; D possibly corresponds to TRBD1 (6 bases). Deletions cut 6 bases from V and 7 bases from J, with 18 bases between. The length of the CDR3 is 13 residues. Looked up from germline, CDR1 is SQVTM and CDR2 is ANQGSEA. The DNA of the CDR3 is TGCAGCGTGAAGGACAGTCAAACGGGTGGCTACACCTTC. It specifies CSVKDSQTGGYTF.

In nucleotides, the CDR3 is TGTGCCAGCAGCTTATTGGGTACAGGGGGGGAGACCCAGTACTTC. This gives the protein CASSLLGTGGETQYF. The chain carries TRBV7-2 and TRBJ2-5; 8 nucleotides match TRBD1. Germline CDR1 SGHTA, CDR2 FQGNSA. The CDR3 runs to 15 residues. Trimming removed 2 bases from V and 5 bases from J; junction bases left unmatched: 7.

The chain recombines TRBV5-1 with TRBJ2-3; 10 bases fit TRBD2. This CDR3 spans 16 amino acids. The germline V gene has CDR1 SGHRS and CDR2 YFSETQ. The ends lost 4 bases at V and 6 bases at J; junction bases unmatched: 11. This CDR3 reads CASSPSPSGSGDTQYF. The CDR3 DNA follows: TGCGCCAGCAGCCCCTCACCTAGCGGGAGTGGTGATACGCAGTATTTT.

The chain has TRBV5-5 and TRBJ1-1, with unresolved D. The CDR3 has 12 residues. The germline V gene encodes CDR1 SGHKS and CDR2 YYEKEE (reference sequence). Deletions cut 5 bases from V and 0 bases from J, with 5 bases between. The CDR3 reads CASSILNTEAFF. CDR3 bases: TGTGCCAGCAGTATCCTGAACACTGAAGCTTTCTTT.

This clone came up a few times. This chain connects TRBV7-2 to TRBJ1-5; D is undetermined. Germline CDR1 and CDR2: SGHTA and FQGNSA. This CDR3 region has 16 residues. The germline V and J ends were trimmed by 5 bases and 4 bases, with 18 bases remaining between them. This CDR3 is CASSQARGVPNQPQHF. CDR3 nucleotide sequence: TGTGCCAGCAGCCAAGCCCGCGGGGTCCCTAATCAGCCCCAGCATTTT.

V usage is TRBV6-5 and J usage is TRBJ1-1; 7 nucleotides match TRBD1. Trimming took 5 bases from V and 10 from J; bases not matched to a gene: 7. CDR3 size: 12 residues. Germline V gene sequence: CDR1 MNHEY, CDR2 SVGAGI. The CDR3 loop reads CASSNRGRGAFF. Here the CDR3 DNA reads TGTGCCAGCAGTAATAGGGGGCGCGGAGCTTTCTTT.